The source of this T cell receptor beta chain is a study of CD8+CD57+ T cells in acquired aplastic anemia. This clonotype was detected ten times or more. Genomic DNA was employed as the template in profiling TCR beta VDJ and CDR3. A single record per CDR3 protein comes from TCRdb applying MiXCR to the reads. This table has tens of thousands of distinct CDR3 sequences, less than 60% appearing once. V trimming: 5 bases; J trimming: 1 base; junction bases outside the gene matches: 13. Germline CDR1 and CDR2: SQVTM and ANQGSEA. The CDR3 consists of 18 residues. V usage is TRBV29-1 and J usage is TRBJ2-5, with TRBD2 identical over 13 bases. The sequenced sample consisted of sorted CD4+, CD8+, or CD8+CD57+ T cells (not recorded which) from PBMCs. This receptor was identified in a human donor in good health, serving as a control. CDR3 loop: CSVLRGTSGTDPQETQYF. In DNA, the CDR3 is TGCAGCGTTTTAAGGGGGACTAGCGGGACTGACCCCCAAGAGACCCAGTACTTC. The full variable domain, completed using reference TRBV29-1 and TRBJ2-5, is SAVISQKPSRDICQRGTSLTIQCQVDSQVTMMFWYRQQPGQSLTLIATANQGSEATYESGFVIDKFPISRPNLTFSTLTVSNMSPEDSSIYLCSVLRGTSGTDPQETQYFGPGTRLLVL.